The clone carrying this TCR beta chain has just a few counts. An even split of each subset's genomic DNA across several immunoSEQ plates was performed. Data came from immunoSEQ multiplex PCR; TCRdb stores just in-frame clones and leaves some out. The table lists approximately 440,000 clones, roughly 80% of them singletons. V dropped 0 bases and J dropped 1 base, with 15 bases sitting between them. Germline V CDR1 and CDR2: LGHNA, YNFKEQ. This CDR3 contains 18 residues. The sample belongs to a study of shared clonotypes between healthy human individuals. The rearrangement uses TRBV4-2 and TRBJ2-2; D may be TRBD2 (5 bases). The TCR sequence derives from a woman in her 40s in good health. Some clones in this sample may be carry-over from other donors' samples. The sequencing sample was made of PBMCs. CDR3: CASSQDPRRALNTGELFF. Written as DNA, the CDR3 is TGTGCCAGCAGCCAAGACCCCCGGCGGGCGTTGAACACCGGGGAGCTGTTTTTT.